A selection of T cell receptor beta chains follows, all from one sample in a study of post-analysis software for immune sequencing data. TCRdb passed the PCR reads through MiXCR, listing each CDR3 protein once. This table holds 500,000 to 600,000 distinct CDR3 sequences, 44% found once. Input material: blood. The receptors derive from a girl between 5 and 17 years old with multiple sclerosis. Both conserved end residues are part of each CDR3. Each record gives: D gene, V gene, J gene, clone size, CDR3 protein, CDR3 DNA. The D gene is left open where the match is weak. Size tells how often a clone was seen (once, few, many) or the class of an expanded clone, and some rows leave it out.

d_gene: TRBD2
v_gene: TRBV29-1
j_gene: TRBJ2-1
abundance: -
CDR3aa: CSVSGLARNEQFF
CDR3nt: TGCAGCGTTTCGGGACTAGCGCGCAATGAGCAGTTCTTC

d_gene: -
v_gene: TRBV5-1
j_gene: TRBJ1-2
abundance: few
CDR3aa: CASSQDTANYGYTF
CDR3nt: TGCGCCAGCAGCCAGGACACCGCTAACTATGGCTACACCTTC

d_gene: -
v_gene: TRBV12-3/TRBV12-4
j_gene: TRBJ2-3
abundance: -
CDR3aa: CASRFETVCTDTQYF
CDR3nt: TGTGCCAGCAGGTTTGAGACCGTTTGCACAGATACGCAGTATTTT

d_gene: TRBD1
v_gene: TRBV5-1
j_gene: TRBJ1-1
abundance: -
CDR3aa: CASSLPRGQGLFNTEAFF
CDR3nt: TGCGCCAGCAGCTTACCCCGGGGACAGGGGCTATTCAACACTGAAGCTTTCTTT

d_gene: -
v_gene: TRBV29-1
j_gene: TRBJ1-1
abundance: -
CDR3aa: CSVVWTTLAFF
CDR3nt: TGCAGCGTGGTCTGGACAACTCTAGCTTTCTTT

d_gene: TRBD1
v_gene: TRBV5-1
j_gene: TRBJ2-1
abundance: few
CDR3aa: CASSLRLTGGYNEQFF
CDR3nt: TGCGCCAGCAGCTTGAGGTTGACAGGGGGGTACAATGAGCAGTTCTTC

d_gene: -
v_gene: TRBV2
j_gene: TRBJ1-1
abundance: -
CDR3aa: CASYMNTEAFF
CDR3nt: TGTGCCAGTTATATGAACACTGAAGCTTTCTTT

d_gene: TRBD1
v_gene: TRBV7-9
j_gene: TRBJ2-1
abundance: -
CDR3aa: CASSLEGQGPFGFF
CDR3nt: TGTGCCAGCAGCTTAGAGGGACAGGGCCCCTTTGGGTTCTTC

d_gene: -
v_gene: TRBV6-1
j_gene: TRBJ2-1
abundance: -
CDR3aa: CASQRGANNEQFF
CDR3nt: TGTGCCAGCCAGAGAGGAGCGAACAATGAGCAGTTCTTC

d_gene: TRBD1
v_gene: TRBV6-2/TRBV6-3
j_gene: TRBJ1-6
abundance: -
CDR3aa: CASSRQGANSPLHF
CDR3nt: TGTGCCAGCAGCCGACAGGGGGCTAATTCACCCCTCCACTTT

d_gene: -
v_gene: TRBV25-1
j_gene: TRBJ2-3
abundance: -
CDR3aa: CASSGDGPMDTQYF
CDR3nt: TGTGCCAGCAGTGGTGACGGTCCTATGGATACGCAGTATTTT

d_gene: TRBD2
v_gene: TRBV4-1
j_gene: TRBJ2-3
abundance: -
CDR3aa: CASSQTGTSGTTTDTQYF
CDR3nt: TGCGCCAGCAGCCAAACAGGGACTAGCGGGACCACCACAGATACGCAGTATTTT

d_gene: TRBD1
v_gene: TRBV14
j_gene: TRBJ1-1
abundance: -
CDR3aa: CASSQVRGRTEAFF
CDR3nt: TGTGCCAGCAGCCAAGTCAGGGGGCGAACTGAAGCTTTCTTT